The 27 T cell receptor beta chains in this list originate from one sample, sequenced in a study of shared clonotypes between healthy human individuals. TCRdb keeps only in-frame clones here, not all; method: immunoSEQ multiplex PCR. In the table there are around 700,000 clones, 60% to 80% of which are singletons. Sequencing input: memory CD4+ T cells sorted from blood. The subset: CD45RA-negative fraction. The receptors were sampled from a woman in her twenties or thirties in good health.

The V gene is TRBV14, the J gene TRBJ1-1; 7 nucleotides line up with TRBD1. This CDR3 region has 14 residues. V lost 5 bases and J lost 5; bases outside the gene matches: 8. In germline, CDR1 is SGHDN, CDR2 FVKESK. CDR3: CASSSLGGETEAFF. Written as DNA, the CDR3 is TGTGCCAGCAGCTCTCTAGGGGGCGAAACTGAAGCTTTCTTT.

The chain links TRBV18 to TRBJ1-1; 7 nucleotides align to TRBD1. Germline assignment: CDR1 KGHSH and CDR2 LQKENI. The CDR3 length is 16 residues. V shed 2 bases and J 0 bases; nucleotides not matched to a gene: 6. CDR3 amino acids: CASSPGGGLLNTEAFF. As DNA, the CDR3 is TGTGCCAGCTCACCAGGAGGGGGCCTCTTGAACACTGAAGCTTTCTTT.

The sample holds one count of this clone. The gene calls are TRBV19 and TRBJ2-7; 7 bases agree with TRBD2. V gave up 4 bases and J gave up 0 bases; unmatched junction bases: 6. The CDR3 is 15 residues long. In germline, CDR1 is LNHDA, CDR2 SQIVND (reference sequence). In DNA form, the CDR3 reads TGTGCCAGTAGTAGGCTAGCGGTCTTCTCCTACGAGCAGTACTTC. As protein: CASSRLAVFSYEQYF. The variable domain in full, with the rest retrieved from reference TRBV19 and TRBJ2-7, is DGGITQSPKYLFRKEGQNVTLSCEQNLNHDAMYWYRQDPGQGLRLIYYSQIVNDFQKGDIAEGYSVSREKKESFPLTVTSAQKNPTAFYLCASSRLAVFSYEQYFGPGTRLTVT.

Many counts were recorded for this clone. This rearrangement joins TRBV2 to TRBJ2-2; D might be TRBD1 or TRBD2, each matching 5 bases. Between the trimmed V and J ends, which lost 3 bases and 3 bases, there was a span of 8 bases. In germline, CDR1 is SNHLY, CDR2 FYNNEI. The CDR3 covers 14 residues. CDR3 residues: CASSDLGDTGELFF. In DNA form, the CDR3 reads TGTGCCAGCAGTGATCTGGGGGACACCGGGGAGCTGTTTTTT.

J is TRBJ2-1 and V is TRBV4-1; 7 bases align to TRBD2. The CDR3 consists of 13 residues. V shed 5 bases, J shed 12 bases, and the junction held 10 bases outside the gene matches. CDR1 and CDR2 (germline): MGHRA, YSYEKL. Here the CDR3 DNA reads TGCGCCAGCAGCTCAGCGGGAACCACTAGGCAGTTCTTC. Its translation is CASSSAGTTRQFF.

This clone has a handful of counts. The V call is TRBV30, the J call TRBJ2-7, with 9 bases identical to TRBD1. The CDR3 extends over 13 amino acids. Germline V gives CDR1 GTSNPN, CDR2 SVGIG (reference sequence). Losses at the gene ends were 7 bases for V and 8 bases for J; bases not matched to a gene: 12. The CDR3 nucleotides are TGTGCCTCGGATCCGGGACAGGGTCTTAAGCAGTACTTC. Protein: CASDPGQGLKQYF.

There are many counts of this clone. The chain links TRBV10-2 to TRBJ2-1; D unclear. The CDR3 has 11 residues. V was shortened by 7 bases and J by 8 bases, with 9 bases between the two germline ends. The germline V gene has CDR1 WSHSY and CDR2 SAAADI. CDR3 bases: TGCGCCAGCAACTTCGGGTATGAGCAGTTCTTC. It encodes CASNFGYEQFF.

This sequence joins TRBV5-1 and TRBJ2-3; D is perhaps TRBD2 (5 bases). Trimming shortened V by 2 bases and J by 1 base, and 11 bases separated the two germline ends. The CDR3 spans 15 residues. The germline V gene has CDR1 SGHRS and CDR2 YFSETQ. The CDR3 reads CASSFSGVGTDTQYF. The CDR3 bases are TGCGCCAGCAGCTTTTCCGGGGTGGGCACAGATACGCAGTATTTT.

The rearrangement links TRBV9 to TRBJ2-1, with 12 bases fitting TRBD2. CDR3 length: 18 amino acids. V lost 0 bases to trimming and J lost 0 bases; unmatched junction nucleotides: 4. Germline V gene lookup returns CDR1 SGDLS and CDR2 YYNGEE. Here the CDR3 reads CASSVGLAGEGSYNEQFF. The CDR3 DNA is TGTGCCAGCAGCGTAGGACTAGCGGGGGAGGGCTCCTACAATGAGCAGTTCTTC.

This clone was picked up a small number of times. Additional DNA sequences in this sample encode the identical CDR3. The genes are TRBV28 and TRBJ2-3; either TRBD1 or TRBD2 may supply D (6 bases each). The CDR3 spans 14 residues. Germline loops: CDR1 MDHEN, CDR2 SYDVKM. V dropped 6 bases and J dropped 3 bases, with 13 bases sitting between them. For the CDR3, the DNA is TGTGCCAGCAGCCATGGAGGGGGGACAGATACGCAGTATTTT. Its protein is CASSHGGGTDTQYF. The full variable domain, its missing parts supplied by reference TRBV28 and TRBJ2-3, is DVKVTQSSRYLVKRTGEKVFLECVQDMDHENMFWYRQDPGLGLRLIYFSYDVKMKEKGDIPEGYSVSREKKERFSLILESASTNQTSMYLCASSHGGGTDTQYFGPGTRLTVL.

Only a few counts were recorded for this clone. The chain uses TRBV19 and TRBJ1-2; TRBD1 is a possible D gene (6 bases). V was pared by 6 bases and J by 5 bases, with 13 bases between. Germline CDR1 LNHDA, CDR2 SQIVND (reference sequence). There are 13 residues in the CDR3. DNA for the CDR3: TGTGCCAGTAGGACCGGGACACCATATGGCTACACCTTC. Its translation: CASRTGTPYGYTF.

The J gene is TRBJ2-3, the V gene TRBV5-1; possible D gene TRBD2, 5 bases. Looked up from germline, CDR1 is SGHRS and CDR2 is YFSETQ. This CDR3 is built from 16 residues. V was pared by 1 base and J by 0 bases, with 12 bases between. The CDR3 is CASSLLPGKSTDTQYF. In nucleotides, the CDR3 is TGCGCCAGCAGCTTGTTACCCGGGAAAAGCACAGATACGCAGTATTTT.

This chain connects TRBV27 to TRBJ2-7; 8 positions agree with TRBD2. Germline CDR1 MNHEY, CDR2 SMNVEV (reference sequence). This CDR3 is 16 amino acids long. Trimming took 4 bases from V and 3 from J; bases not matched to a gene: 11. CDR3 coding DNA: TGTGCCAGCAGTTCCGGTTCCGGGACTAGTGGCTACGAGCAGTACTTC. Translating gives CASSSGSGTSGYEQYF.

V gene TRBV11-2 combines with J gene TRBJ1-4; maybe TRBD1 (5 bases). Trimming pared 5 bases from V and 6 bases from J, leaving 13 bases between. CDR3 size: 14 residues. Germline loops: CDR1 SGHAT, CDR2 FQNNGV. The CDR3 DNA is TGTGCCAGCAGCCCGGGGGGGAAGGATGAAAAACTGTTTTTT. It codes for CASSPGGKDEKLFF.

This chain connects TRBV19 to TRBJ1-1; D ambiguous. Germline lookup yields CDR1 LNHDA and CDR2 SQIVND (reference sequence). This CDR3 is 12 amino acids long. The V end was cut by 8 bases, the J end by 5 bases, with 12 bases between. The CDR3 DNA is TGTGCCAGTCGGTTCGAGGAAACTGAAGCTTTCTTT. Translation gives CASRFEETEAFF.

The chain couples TRBV10-3 to TRBJ1-5; possible D gene TRBD1, 5 bases. The germline V gene encodes CDR1 ENHRY and CDR2 SYGVKD. CDR3 size: 12 residues. V was trimmed by 6 bases and J by 7 bases, leaving 10 bases between them. In DNA, the CDR3 is TGTGCCATCAGGACAGTGGGGCAGCCCCAGCATTTT. Protein: CAIRTVGQPQHF.

The DNA for the CDR3 is TGTGCCAGCAGTACAGGGGCCGCAAACTATGGCTACACCTTC. Its protein product is CASSTGAANYGYTF. This sequence joins TRBV27 and TRBJ1-2, with TRBD1 identical over 7 bases. Germline V gene data show CDR1 as MNHEY and CDR2 as SMNVEV (reference sequence). The CDR3 contains 14 residues. V lost 5 bases to trimming and J lost 2 bases; unmatched junction nucleotides: 5.

The chain combines TRBV5-4 with TRBJ2-3; D remains ambiguous. Trimming left V 3 bases short and J 1 base short, with 12 bases between. This CDR3 is 15 amino acids long. CDR1 is SGHNT, CDR2 YYREEE, per germline (reference sequence). This CDR3 reads CASSSPQAGTDTQYF. DNA of the CDR3: TGTGCCAGCAGCTCCCCCCAGGCTGGCACAGATACGCAGTATTTT. Using reference TRBV5-4 and TRBJ2-3 for the parts outside the CDR3, the full variable domain is ETGVTQSPTHLIKTRGQQVTLRCSSQSGHNTVSWYQQALGQGPQFIFQYYREEENGRGNFPPRFSGLQFPNYSSELNVNALELDDSALYLCASSSPQAGTDTQYFGPGTRLTVL.

This clone came up a few times. Distinct nucleotide sequences in the sample also encode this CDR3. The chain employs TRBV4-1 and TRBJ2-7; 9 nucleotides align to TRBD1. Germline V gene lookup returns CDR1 MGHRA and CDR2 YSYEKL. Trimming at V came to 4 bases and at J to 0 bases, leaving 7 bases not matched to a gene. This CDR3 comprises 16 residues. CDR3: CASSPRGTGSSYEQYF. The CDR3 DNA sequence: TGCGCCAGCAGCCCAAGGGGGACAGGGAGCTCCTACGAGCAGTACTTC.

This clone has just a few counts. The chain recombines TRBV7-6 with TRBJ2-3; the D gene is possibly TRBD2 (5 bases). Trimming removed 5 bases from V and 2 bases from J, with 17 bases in between. Germline V gene sequence: CDR1 SGHVS, CDR2 FNYEAQ. This CDR3 is built from 16 residues. In DNA, the CDR3 is TGTGCCAGCAGCCCATATACTAGTCTCGACACAGATACGCAGTATTTT. Its protein is CASSPYTSLDTDTQYF.

The V and J genes are TRBV7-3 and TRBJ2-1; 11 bases line up with TRBD2. V lost 6 bases and J lost 3; bases outside the gene matches: 1. From germline, CDR1 is SGHTA and CDR2 FQGTGA. This CDR3 has 14 residues. CDR3: CASRLAGGYNEQFF. The CDR3 DNA is TGTGCCAGCAGGCTAGCGGGAGGCTACAATGAGCAGTTCTTC.

The rearrangement uses TRBV11-2 and TRBJ2-7, with D hard to call. Germline values: CDR1 SGHAT, CDR2 FQNNGV. V lost 6 bases and J lost 6, with 12 bases in between. The CDR3 consists of 12 residues. The CDR3 spells CASSSTTGEQYF. The CDR3 bases are TGTGCCAGCAGTAGCACTACTGGCGAGCAGTACTTC.

The chain uses TRBV5-1 and TRBJ2-6, with a weak D call TRBD1 (7 bases). V was pared by 4 bases and J by 0 bases, with 11 bases between. In germline, CDR1 is SGHRS, CDR2 YFSETQ. The CDR3 has 16 residues. The CDR3 reads CASSRGTASGANVLTF. For the CDR3, the DNA is TGCGCCAGCAGCCGGGGGACAGCCTCTGGGGCCAACGTCCTGACTTTC.

The chain links TRBV11-2 to TRBJ2-5, with 7 bases that match TRBD2. Germline CDR1 and CDR2: SGHAT and FQNNGV. Losses at the gene ends were 4 bases for V and 5 bases for J; bases not matched to a gene: 7. CDR3 size: 14 residues. The CDR3 sequence: CASSSGTMRETQYF. The CDR3 nucleotides are TGTGCCAGCAGCTCCGGGACTATGAGGGAGACCCAGTACTTC.

The V and J genes are TRBV11-2 and TRBJ2-7; the match to TRBD2 covers 7 bases. Germline V gene data show CDR1 as SGHAT and CDR2 as FQNNGV. V shed 1 base and J 0 bases; nucleotides not matched to a gene: 3. The CDR3 is made up of 15 amino acids. The CDR3 region is CASSLGKRDSYEQYF. CDR3 DNA: TGTGCCAGCAGCTTAGGGAAGCGGGACTCCTACGAGCAGTACTTC.

The rearrangement joins TRBV18 to TRBJ2-7; 7 bases map to TRBD2. Germline V CDR1 and CDR2: KGHSH, LQKENI. V was clipped by 4 bases and J by 4 bases; unmatched bases: 7. The CDR3 spans 14 residues. CDR3 protein: CASSLDGGIYEQYF. DNA for the CDR3: TGTGCCAGCTCACTAGACGGGGGGATTTACGAGCAGTACTTC.

There are a few counts of this clone. The J gene is TRBJ2-3, the V gene TRBV5-1, with 8 nucleotides matching TRBD2. This CDR3 has 15 residues. V gave up 4 bases and J gave up 5 bases; unmatched junction bases: 9. The germline CDR1 and CDR2 sequences are SGHRS and YFSETQ. The chain's CDR3 is CASSVLTGGLDTQYF. The CDR3 bases are TGCGCCAGCAGCGTATTGACGGGAGGGTTAGATACGCAGTATTTT.